This T cell receptor beta chain was identified during a study of blood T cell repertoires in COVID-19. Recruits, aged about 18 to 95 years, lived in 20 to 30 US areas. Per germline, CDR1 LNHDA and CDR2 SQIVND (reference sequence). V was pared by 5 bases and J by 6 bases, with 8 bases of the junction left unmatched. The CDR3 contains 14 residues. Sequenced by immunoSEQ multiplex PCR; TCRdb stores in-frame clones only, minus some. Among about 270,000 clones listed, 86% were seen once. The TCR was taken from a woman between 18 and 29 years old who had recovered from COVID-19. This chain links TRBV19 with TRBJ2-3; 7 nucleotides line up with TRBD1. The sequenced sample consisted of PBMCs or T cells enriched from blood (not recorded which). Here the CDR3 DNA reads TGTGCCAGTAGTTTAGGGACAGCGGTCGATACGCAGTATTTT. This encodes CASSLGTAVDTQYF.